The rows below give T cell receptor beta chains drawn from one sample of a study of cytomegalovirus exposure and HLA in healthy donors. Generated by immunoSEQ multiplex PCR, the TCRdb table keeps only in-frame clones and is missing some. The data show 130,000 to 150,000 clones, about 87% seen once. The material sequenced was PBMCs. The receptor source for this set is a woman aged 30 to 39 in good health and CMV-seropositive. CDR3s include the opening cysteine and the closing phenylalanine or tryptophan. The D gene is left open where the match is weak. Size tells how often a clone was seen (once, few, many) or the class of an expanded clone, and some rows leave it out.

v_call	j_call	d_call	clone_size	cdr3_aa	cdr3_nt
TRBV2	TRBJ1-3	NA	NA	CASSDFGQNFISF	TGTGCCAGCAGTGATTTCGGTCAAAATTTTATTTCATTT
TRBV7-2	TRBJ2-1	TRBD2	few	CASSLEYGLADEQFF	TGTGCCAGCAGCTTGGAATATGGTCTAGCGGATGAGCAGTTCTTC
TRBV7-9	TRBJ1-5	NA	NA	CASSSGSSNQPQHF	TGTGCCAGCAGCTCGGGGAGTAGCAATCAGCCCCAGCATTTT
TRBV1	TRBJ2-3	NA	NA	CTSSPIAGTGPSTDTQYF	TGCACCAGCAGCCCAATCGCCGGGACAGGGCCATCTACAGATACGCAGTATTTT
TRBV7-2	TRBJ1-2	TRBD1	NA	CASSLQTGALPYGYTF	TGTGCCAGCAGCTTACAGACAGGGGCCCTGCCCTATGGCTACACCTTC
TRBV27	TRBJ2-1	TRBD2	NA	CASSLFGRGGDFSYNEQFF	TGTGCCAGCAGTTTATTCGGACGGGGAGGGGACTTCTCCTACAATGAGCAGTTCTTC
TRBV29-1	TRBJ2-3	TRBD2	once	CSVVRGGQGDTQYF	TGCAGCGTTGTGCGGGGGGGCCAGGGAGATACGCAGTATTTT
TRBV9	TRBJ1-1	NA	NA	CASSAQVNMNTEAFF	TGTGCCAGCAGCGCACAGGTTAATATGAACACTGAAGCTTTCTTT
TRBV28	TRBJ2-7	TRBD1	NA	CASSFLKGQGAFDEQYF	TGTGCCAGCAGTTTCCTTAAGGGACAGGGGGCTTTCGACGAGCAGTACTTC
TRBV5-1	TRBJ1-2	NA	many	CASSLGSLNYGYTF	TGCGCCAGCAGCTTGGGGAGCTTAAACTATGGCTACACCTTC
TRBV7-6	TRBJ2-1	TRBD2	NA	CASSFRGSGPPGNEQFF	TGTGCCAGCAGCTTCCGGGGTAGCGGGCCCCCGGGCAATGAGCAGTTCTTC
TRBV6-5	TRBJ2-3	TRBD1	NA	CASSYSGTGNLGTQYF	TGTGCCAGCAGTTACTCCGGGACAGGGAATTTGGGTACGCAGTATTTT
TRBV11-2	TRBJ2-5	TRBD2	NA	CASSLVGTSGGSETQYF	TGTGCCAGCAGCTTAGTGGGGACTAGCGGGGGATCAGAGACCCAGTACTTC
TRBV4-1	TRBJ2-7	NA	once	CASSQVPESSYEQYF	TGCGCCAGCAGCCAAGTGCCGGAGAGCTCCTACGAGCAGTACTTC
TRBV6-1	TRBJ2-1	TRBD2	NA	CASRGEGLGGQFF	TGTGCCAGCAGGGGGGAGGGGTTAGGAGGGCAGTTCTTC
TRBV6-4	TRBJ2-1	TRBD2	NA	CASSLAGSGNEQFF	TGTGCCAGCAGCTTAGCGGGATCGGGCAATGAGCAGTTCTTC
TRBV5-1	TRBJ2-7	NA	NA	CASSWLAARDEQYF	TGCGCCAGCAGCTGGCTGGCGGCCAGGGACGAGCAGTACTTC
TRBV6-1	TRBJ1-5	NA	few	CASSWDTYSNQPQHF	TGTGCCAGCAGTTGGGACACCTATAGCAATCAGCCCCAGCATTTT
TRBV28	TRBJ2-7	TRBD2	NA	CASRWDYSSYEQYF	TGTGCCAGCAGGTGGGACTATAGCTCCTACGAGCAGTACTTC
TRBV19	TRBJ2-2	NA	NA	CASSIVLAAGELFF	TGTGCCAGTAGTATAGTCTTAGCGGCCGGGGAGCTGTTTTTT
TRBV2	TRBJ1-1	TRBD1	NA	CASSRNRGPNTEAFF	TGTGCCAGCAGCAGAAACAGGGGACCGAACACTGAAGCTTTCTTT
TRBV5-4	TRBJ2-3	TRBD2	NA	CASSPSGTSGGFSTDTQYF	TGTGCCAGCAGCCCGTCCGGGACTAGCGGGGGTTTTAGCACAGATACGCAGTATTTT
TRBV5-1	TRBJ2-7	TRBD1	few	CASSTGTGRVYEQYF	TGCGCCAGCAGCACCGGGACAGGGCGAGTTTACGAGCAGTACTTC
TRBV5-5	TRBJ1-6	NA	NA	CASSLGGGPSPLHF	TGTGCCAGCAGCTTGGGGGGGGGCCCCTCACCCCTCCACTTT
TRBV5-1	TRBJ2-1	NA	NA	CASSSRGNEQFF	TGCGCCAGCAGCTCGCGAGGCAATGAGCAGTTCTTC
TRBV5-4	TRBJ2-7	NA	NA	CASSLWGDPYEQYF	TGTGCCAGCAGCTTGTGGGGGGACCCCTACGAGCAGTACTTC
TRBV6-6	TRBJ2-7	TRBD1	NA	CASRPTGTGAYEQYF	TGTGCCAGCAGACCAACCGGGACAGGGGCCTACGAGCAGTACTTC
TRBV2	TRBJ1-3	NA	NA	CATRPGAFSGNTIYF	TGTGCCACCCGGCCAGGGGCCTTCTCTGGAAACACCATATATTTT
TRBV28	TRBJ1-2	NA	NA	CASSLGSENYGYTF	TGTGCCAGCAGTTTAGGGTCGGAGAACTATGGCTACACCTTC
TRBV7-9	TRBJ2-7	NA	NA	CASCDPPFCEQYF	TGTGCCAGCTGCGATCCCCCCTTCTGCGAGCAGTACTTC
TRBV29-1	TRBJ2-7	TRBD2	NA	CSVVSAGSYEQYF	TGCAGCGTTGTATCAGCGGGGAGCTACGAGCAGTACTTC
TRBV7-8	TRBJ2-7	TRBD1	NA	CASSTTGTGPYEQYF	TGTGCCAGCAGCACCACCGGGACAGGGCCCTACGAGCAGTACTTC
TRBV5-4	TRBJ2-3	NA	NA	CASSLGVEAAQQYF	TGTGCCAGCAGCCTCGGGGTAGAGGCAGCCCAGCAGTATTTT
TRBV5-1	TRBJ2-3	TRBD2	NA	CASSLGGGSSPDTQYF	TGCGCCAGCAGCTTGGGTGGCGGGAGTTCCCCAGATACGCAGTATTTT
TRBV2	TRBJ2-1	TRBD1	NA	CASSEWTGNEQFF	TGTGCCAGCAGTGAGTGGACAGGGAATGAGCAGTTCTTC
TRBV2	TRBJ2-5	NA	once	CASSETRGVGETQYF	TGTGCCAGCAGTGAAACCAGGGGGGTAGGGGAGACCCAGTACTTC
TRBV2	TRBJ1-6	NA	NA	CASSVAQKNSPLHF	TGTGCCAGCAGTGTGGCACAGAAGAATTCACCCCTCCACTTT
TRBV4-1	TRBJ2-7	TRBD1	NA	CASSQEGGQGILVEQYF	TGCGCCAGCAGCCAAGAAGGCGGACAGGGTATACTGGTCGAGCAGTACTTC
TRBV6-5	TRBJ1-1	TRBD1	once	CASSYLGQGNTEAFF	TGTGCCAGCAGTTACTTGGGACAGGGGAACACTGAAGCTTTCTTT
TRBV18	TRBJ1-2	TRBD1	NA	CASSPEGQGYGYTF	TGTGCCAGCTCACCCGAGGGACAGGGCTATGGCTACACCTTC
TRBV5-1	TRBJ2-5	TRBD2	NA	CASSFGTSGRGETQYF	TGCGCCAGCAGCTTTGGGACTAGCGGGAGAGGAGAGACCCAGTACTTC
TRBV5-6	TRBJ2-5	NA	NA	CASSLYPGQQETQYF	TGTGCCAGCAGCTTGTACCCCGGACAGCAAGAGACCCAGTACTTC
TRBV27	TRBJ2-7	TRBD2	NA	CASSPGLALAYEQYF	TGTGCCAGCAGTCCCGGACTAGCCCTAGCCTACGAGCAGTACTTC
TRBV10-3	TRBJ2-4	TRBD1	NA	CAISESGDREGDIQYF	TGTGCCATCAGTGAGTCGGGGGACAGGGAGGGGGACATTCAGTACTTC
TRBV10-2	TRBJ2-7	TRBD2	NA	CASSDWRTSGAYEQYF	TGCGCCAGCAGTGATTGGAGGACTAGCGGAGCCTACGAGCAGTACTTC
TRBV19	TRBJ1-1	NA	NA	CASSIDRNTEAFF	TGTGCCAGTAGTATCGACAGGAACACTGAAGCTTTCTTT
TRBV7-9	TRBJ2-2	NA	NA	CASSATRFQHTGELFF	TGTGCCAGCAGCGCGACTAGGTTCCAGCACACCGGGGAGCTGTTTTTT
TRBV27	TRBJ2-7	NA	NA	CASRTGGDEQYF	TGTGCCAGCAGAACAGGGGGGGACGAGCAGTACTTC